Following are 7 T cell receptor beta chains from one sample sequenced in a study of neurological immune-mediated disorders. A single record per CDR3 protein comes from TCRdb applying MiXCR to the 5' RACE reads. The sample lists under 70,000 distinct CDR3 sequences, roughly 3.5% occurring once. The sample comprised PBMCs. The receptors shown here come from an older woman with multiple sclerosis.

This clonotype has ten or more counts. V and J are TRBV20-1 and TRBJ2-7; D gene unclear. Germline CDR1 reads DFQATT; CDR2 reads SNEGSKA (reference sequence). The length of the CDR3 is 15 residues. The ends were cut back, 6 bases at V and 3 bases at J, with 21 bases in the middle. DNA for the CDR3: TGCAGTGCCCACACGTTTCCCCCAACGAGCTACGAGCAGTACTTC. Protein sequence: CSAHTFPPTSYEQYF.

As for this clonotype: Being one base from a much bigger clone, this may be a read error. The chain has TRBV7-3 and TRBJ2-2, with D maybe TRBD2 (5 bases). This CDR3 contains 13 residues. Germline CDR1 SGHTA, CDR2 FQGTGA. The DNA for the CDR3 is TGTGCCAGCAGCTTAAGAGGGTTCGGGGAGCCGTTTTTT. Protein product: CASSLRGFGEPFF. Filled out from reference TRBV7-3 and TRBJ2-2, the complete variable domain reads GAGVSQTPSNKVTEKGKYVELRCDPISGHTALYWYRQSLGQGPEFLIYFQGTGAADDSGLPNDRFFAVRPEGSVSTLKIQRTERGDSAVYLCASSLRGFGEPFFGEGSRLTVL.

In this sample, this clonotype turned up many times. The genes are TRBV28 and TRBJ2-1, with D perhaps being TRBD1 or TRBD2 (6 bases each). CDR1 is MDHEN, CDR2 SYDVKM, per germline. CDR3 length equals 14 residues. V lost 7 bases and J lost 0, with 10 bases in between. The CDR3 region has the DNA TGTGCCAGCAAGGGGGGAAGCTCCTACAATGAGCAGTTCTTC. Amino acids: CASKGGSSYNEQFF.

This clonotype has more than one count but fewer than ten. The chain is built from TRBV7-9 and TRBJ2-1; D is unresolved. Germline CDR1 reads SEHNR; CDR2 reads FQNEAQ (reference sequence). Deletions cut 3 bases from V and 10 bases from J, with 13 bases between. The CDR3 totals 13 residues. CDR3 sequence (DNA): TGTGCCAGCAGCTTGGGTCGGGTGCAGGAGCAGTTCTTC. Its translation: CASSLGRVQEQFF.

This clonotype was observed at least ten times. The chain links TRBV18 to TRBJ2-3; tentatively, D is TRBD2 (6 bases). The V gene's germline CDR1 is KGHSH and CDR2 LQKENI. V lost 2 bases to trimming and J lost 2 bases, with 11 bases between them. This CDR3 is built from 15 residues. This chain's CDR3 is CASSPTSGSTDTQYF. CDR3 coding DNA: TGTGCCAGCTCACCAACAAGCGGGTCCACAGATACGCAGTATTTT.

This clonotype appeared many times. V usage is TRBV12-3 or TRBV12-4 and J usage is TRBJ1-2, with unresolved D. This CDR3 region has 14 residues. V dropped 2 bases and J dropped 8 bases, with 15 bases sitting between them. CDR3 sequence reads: CASSLTSPERGYTF. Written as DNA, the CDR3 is TGTGCCAGCAGTTTAACTAGTCCGGAGAGGGGCTACACCTTC.

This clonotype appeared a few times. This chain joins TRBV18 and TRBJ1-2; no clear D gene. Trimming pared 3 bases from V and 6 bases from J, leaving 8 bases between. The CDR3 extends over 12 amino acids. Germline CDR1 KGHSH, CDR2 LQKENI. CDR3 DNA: TGTGCCAGCTCACCGAGATCGGATGGCTACACCTTC. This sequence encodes CASSPRSDGYTF.